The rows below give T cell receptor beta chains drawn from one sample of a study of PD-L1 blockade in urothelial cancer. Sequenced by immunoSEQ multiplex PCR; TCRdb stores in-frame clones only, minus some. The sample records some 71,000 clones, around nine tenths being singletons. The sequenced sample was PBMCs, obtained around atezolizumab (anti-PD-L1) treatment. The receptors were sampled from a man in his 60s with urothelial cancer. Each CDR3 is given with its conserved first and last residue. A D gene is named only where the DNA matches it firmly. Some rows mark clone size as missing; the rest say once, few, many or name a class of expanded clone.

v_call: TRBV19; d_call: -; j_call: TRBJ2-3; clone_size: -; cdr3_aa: CASSEGTMRDTQYF; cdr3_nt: TGTGCCAGTAGTGAGGGGACAATGAGGGATACGCAGTATTTT
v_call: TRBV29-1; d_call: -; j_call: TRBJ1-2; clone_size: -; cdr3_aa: CSVEVQGYGYTF; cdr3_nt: TGCAGCGTTGAAGTCCAGGGGTATGGCTACACCTTC
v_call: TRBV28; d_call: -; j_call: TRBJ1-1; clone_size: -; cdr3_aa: CASSPVERGRVEAFF; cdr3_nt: TGTGCCAGCAGTCCCGTTGAACGGGGGAGGGTTGAAGCTTTCTTT
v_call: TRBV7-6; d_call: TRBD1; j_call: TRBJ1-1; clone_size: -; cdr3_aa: CASSLTGTGGTEAFF; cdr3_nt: TGTGCCAGCAGCTTAACAGGGACAGGGGGGACTGAAGCTTTCTTT
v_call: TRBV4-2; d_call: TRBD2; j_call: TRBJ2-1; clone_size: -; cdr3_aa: CASSQGTSGGPSSYNEQFF; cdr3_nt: TGTGCCAGCAGCCAAGGGACTAGCGGGGGGCCTAGCTCCTACAATGAGCAGTTCTTC
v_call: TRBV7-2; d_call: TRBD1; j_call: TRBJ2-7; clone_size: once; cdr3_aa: CASSVPGQTPHEQYF; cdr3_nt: TGTGCCAGCAGCGTACCGGGACAGACCCCTCACGAGCAGTACTTC
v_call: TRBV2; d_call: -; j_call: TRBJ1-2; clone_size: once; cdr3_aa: CASSVTQGTSYGYTF; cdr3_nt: TGTGCCAGCAGTGTAACACAGGGAACTAGCTATGGCTACACCTTC
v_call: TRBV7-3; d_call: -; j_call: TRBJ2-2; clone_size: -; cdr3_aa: CASSYRGAYGELFF; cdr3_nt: TGTGCCAGCAGCTACCGGGGGGCTTACGGGGAGCTGTTTTTT
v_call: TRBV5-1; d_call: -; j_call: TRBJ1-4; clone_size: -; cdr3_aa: CASSLARRAVLGSEKLFF; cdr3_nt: TGCGCCAGCAGCTTGGCCCGCCGAGCGGTTCTGGGGTCCGAAAAACTGTTTTTT
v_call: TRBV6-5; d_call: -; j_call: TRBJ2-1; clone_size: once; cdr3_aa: CASSYSSTVYNEQFF; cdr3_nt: TGTGCCAGCAGTTACTCGAGTACAGTCTACAATGAGCAGTTCTTC
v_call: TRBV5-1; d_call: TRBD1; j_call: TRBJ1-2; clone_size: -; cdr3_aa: CASSRGGTGYGYTF; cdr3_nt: TGCGCCAGCAGCCGTGGAGGGACAGGCTATGGCTACACCTTC
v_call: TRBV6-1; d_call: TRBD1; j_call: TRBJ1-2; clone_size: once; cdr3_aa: CASSEGDSSYGYTF; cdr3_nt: TGTGCCAGCAGTGAAGGGGACAGCAGTTATGGCTACACCTTC
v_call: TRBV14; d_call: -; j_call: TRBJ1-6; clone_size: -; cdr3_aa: CASSQGRGSHSPLHF; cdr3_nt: TGTGCCAGCAGCCAGGGAAGGGGAAGTCATTCACCCCTCCACTTT
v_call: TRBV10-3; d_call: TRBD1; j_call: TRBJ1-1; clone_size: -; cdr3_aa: CAIIGGTGSNPEAFF; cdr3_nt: TGTGCCATCATCGGAGGGACAGGGAGCAACCCTGAAGCTTTCTTT
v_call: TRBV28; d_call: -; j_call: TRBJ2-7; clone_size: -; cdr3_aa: CASQGAYEQYF; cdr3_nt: TGTGCATCTCAGGGTGCCTACGAGCAGTACTTC
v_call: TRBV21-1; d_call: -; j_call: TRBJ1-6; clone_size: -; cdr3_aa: CASSKEGQRSPLHF; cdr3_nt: TGTGCCAGCAGCAAAGAAGGTCAGAGGTCACCCCTCCACTTT